Included here is one TCR beta chain sequence, with context. Its antigen is unidentified. The data were taken from a study of cytomegalovirus exposure and HLA in healthy donors. The PCR contained 60 Vbeta and 13 Jbeta primers. Using immunoSEQ multiplex PCR, the repertoire was profiled, and TCRdb retains in-frame clones only, with some absent. The sample lists 150,000 to 200,000 clones, approximately 79% seen once, with roughly 4.5% in the top ten. Trimming pared 5 bases from V and 4 bases from J, leaving 17 bases between. CDR3 length: 14 residues. Germline CDR1 and CDR2: SQVTM and ANQGSEA. Study results and caveats: Analyses of presence/absence relied on an assumption of roughly uniform sequencing depth across donors. One later analysis reportedly identified an Asian-associated ancestry cluster that showed fewer N-insertions than the roughly 600-donor mean.

The donors were healthy bone marrow donors. Sequenced input: PBMCs. V and J are TRBV29-1 and TRBJ1-2; D might be TRBD1 (5 bases). The receptor's source is a woman aged 25 to 39 in good health and CMV-seropositive. CDR3 in amino acids: CSVPGRAFGYGYTF. DNA of the CDR3: TGCAGCGTTCCGGGCAGGGCGTTTGGCTATGGCTACACCTTC.